The 24 T cell receptor beta chains listed next were all sequenced from one sample in a study of CD8+CD57+ T cells in acquired aplastic anemia. For CDR3 and TCR beta VDJ profiling, genomic DNA was the template used. MiXCR was run by TCRdb on the reads, yielding one entry per CDR3 protein. The sample lists hundreds of thousands of distinct CDR3 sequences, around 33% occurring once. Flow cytometry had shown expanded CD8+CD57+ cells in the patients chosen for sequencing. Sequencing was carried out using sorted CD4+, CD8+, or CD8+CD57+ T cells (not recorded which) from PBMCs. The receptors originated from a human donor with aplastic anemia.

This clonotype was seen repeatedly, ten times or more. The chain uses TRBV5-1 and TRBJ2-3; D is ambiguous. Germline V gene sequence: CDR1 SGHRS, CDR2 YFSETQ. This CDR3 contains 14 residues. Trimming took off 0 bases at V and 0 bases at J, with 5 bases between the two ends. The CDR3 DNA follows: TGCGCCAGCAGCTTGGGATCTAGCACAGATACGCAGTATTTT. As protein: CASSLGSSTDTQYF.

This clonotype was detected many times. The rearrangement joins TRBV20-1 to TRBJ2-3; 7 nucleotides match TRBD1. This CDR3 spans 12 amino acids. Germline CDR1 is DFQATT and CDR2 is SNEGSKA (reference sequence). V shed 8 bases and J 4 bases; nucleotides not matched to a gene: 6. CDR3 sequence: CSTDRAADTQYF. For the CDR3, the DNA is TGCAGTACAGACAGGGCCGCAGATACGCAGTATTTT.

This clonotype was counted many times. V gene TRBV14 combines with J gene TRBJ2-5; D gene uncertain. Trimming stripped 3 bases from V and 8 bases from J, with 7 bases between. The CDR3 covers 11 residues. Germline assignment: CDR1 SGHDN and CDR2 FVKESK. This chain's CDR3 is CASSHRSTQYF. In nucleotides, the CDR3 is TGTGCCAGCAGCCACCGGTCCACCCAGTACTTC.

On this clonotype: This CDR3 is missing its conserved last phenylalanine or tryptophan, likely due to a read error. V and J are TRBV12-3 or TRBV12-4 and TRBJ1-1; D is unresolved. Trimming cost V 2 bases and J 6 bases, with 7 bases left between them. The length of the CDR3 is 12 residues. CDR3 sequence reads: CASSLSWAEAFL. The DNA for the CDR3 is TGTGCCAGCAGTTTATCTTGGGCTGAAGCTTTCCTT.

The chain employs TRBV6-7 and TRBJ1-1; no firm D call. TRBV6-7 is given ORF status, its function remaining uncertain. V was clipped by 6 bases and J by 6 bases, with 14 bases between them. The CDR3 loop spans 13 amino acids. The CDR3 DNA sequence: TGTGCCAGCAGAGGAGCAAGCCTACCTGAAGCTTTCTTT. Translated: CASRGASLPEAFF.

This chain joins TRBV25-1 and TRBJ2-2; TRBD2 might be the D (6 bases). Germline V CDR1 and CDR2: MGHDK, SYGVNS. The CDR3 totals 14 residues. V gave up 5 bases and J gave up 3 bases, with 10 bases separating them. In nucleotides, the CDR3 is TGTGCCAGCAGTTACTCGGGGGACACCGGGGAGCTGTTTTTT. Translation gives CASSYSGDTGELFF.

V is TRBV6-5 and J is TRBJ2-7; a weak D match, TRBD2 (5 bases). The CDR3 loop spans 13 amino acids. Germline assignment: CDR1 MNHEY and CDR2 SVGAGI. V was pared by 2 bases and J by 5 bases, with 10 bases between. In DNA, the CDR3 is TGTGCCAGCAGTTACCCGGCGGGCCACGAGCAGTACTTC. This codes for CASSYPAGHEQYF.

This clonotype was seen many times. This sequence joins TRBV7-8 and TRBJ1-5; 9 bases are a match to TRBD1. The CDR3 runs 16 residues. Germline loops: CDR1 SGHVS, CDR2 FQNEAQ. V lost 1 base to trimming and J lost 8 bases; unmatched junction nucleotides: 9. CDR3 loop: CASSLGAGQGVKPQHF. CDR3 in DNA: TGTGCCAGCAGCTTAGGAGCGGGACAGGGAGTTAAGCCCCAGCATTTT.

This clonotype was observed at least ten times. This chain uses TRBV2 with TRBJ2-1, with unresolved D. The CDR3 is 15 amino acids. Trimming took 4 bases from V and 6 from J, leaving 16 bases between them. CDR1 SNHLY and CDR2 FYNNEI come from the germline V gene. The CDR3 bases are TGTGCCAGCAGTGGGCTCAGAGCCGCTTTCAATGAGCAGTTCTTC. Translating it yields CASSGLRAAFNEQFF.

Comment on this clonotype: This sequence may be a read error, since a much larger clone differs from it by one base. The chain carries TRBV29-1 and TRBJ2-7; TRBD2 matches 7 bases. The CDR3 has 12 residues. From germline, CDR1 is SQVTM and CDR2 ANQGSEA. Losses at the gene ends were 5 bases for V and 6 bases for J; bases not matched to a gene: 7. As DNA, the CDR3 is TGCAGCGTTTGGGGGGGGGAGGTCGAGCAGTACTTC. This codes for CSVWGGEVEQYF.

The rearrangement uses TRBV12-3 or TRBV12-4 and TRBJ1-5; TRBD1 matches 9 bases. The CDR3 is 16 amino acids. V gave up 5 bases and J gave up 2 bases; unmatched junction bases: 7. CDR3 sequence: CASSDPGQGCNQPQHF. The CDR3, as DNA: TGTGCCAGCAGTGATCCGGGACAGGGATGCAATCAGCCCCAGCATTTT.

The chain has TRBV6-5 and TRBJ2-7; perhaps TRBD2 as D (6 bases). The V and J ends lost 0 bases and 1 base respectively, with 10 bases between them. The CDR3 is 15 amino acids. Germline V lookup: CDR1 MNHEY, CDR2 SVGAGI. The CDR3 bases are TGTGCCAGCAGTTACTCGGGACTCGGATCCTACGAGCAGTACTTC. This sequence encodes CASSYSGLGSYEQYF.

This clonotype was observed many times. V gene TRBV10-3 combines with J gene TRBJ2-2; D remains unclear. Germline V gives CDR1 ENHRY, CDR2 SYGVKD. The CDR3 loop spans 14 amino acids. Trimming removed 3 bases at V and 5 bases at J, with 10 bases between. The CDR3 coding sequence is TGTGCCATCAGTGACTTACGTGTGACCGGGGAGCTGTTTTTT. Translated: CAISDLRVTGELFF.

This clonotype occurred many times. The CDR3 sequence is CANSPQGGIGEKLFF. CDR3 DNA sequence: TGTGCCAACTCCCCGCAGGGGGGGATTGGTGAAAAACTGTTTTTT. The chain employs TRBV2 and TRBJ1-4; 7 bases are a match to TRBD1. CDR3 length: 15 amino acids. Germline CDR1 reads SNHLY; CDR2 reads FYNNEI. V was clipped by 10 bases and J by 7 bases; unmatched bases: 15.

This clonotype was detected only a few times. V usage is TRBV5-1 and J usage is TRBJ2-5; possible D gene TRBD2, 5 bases. Trimming removed 0 bases at V and 2 bases at J, with 8 bases between. Per the germline V gene, CDR1 is SGHRS and CDR2 is YFSETQ. The CDR3 runs to 14 residues. CDR3 sequence: CASSLATSQETQYF. The CDR3 DNA follows: TGCGCCAGCAGCTTGGCTACTAGTCAAGAGACCCAGTACTTC.

As to this clonotype: Lacking the conserved final phenylalanine or tryptophan, this CDR3 likely reflects a read error. This chain links TRBV20-1 with TRBJ2-7, with 7 bases identical to TRBD1. The trim removed 1 base at V and 3 bases at J, leaving 3 bases unmatched. The CDR3 runs 13 residues. The germline V gene has CDR1 DFQATT and CDR2 SNEGSKA (reference sequence). The CDR3 protein is CSARGQGVYEQYL. In DNA, the CDR3 is TGCAGTGCTAGAGGGCAGGGGGTCTACGAGCAGTACCTC.

Only a few counts were recorded for this clonotype. V is TRBV12-3 or TRBV12-4 and J is TRBJ1-3; D uncertain. This CDR3 has 14 residues. Trimming took off 6 bases at V and 2 bases at J, with 11 bases between the two ends. CDR3 in DNA: TGTGCCAGCAGGCCTCCCGGGGCTGGAAACACCATATATTTT. This encodes CASRPPGAGNTIYF.

A remark on this clonotype: The CDR3 does not close with the conserved phenylalanine or tryptophan, likely indicating a read error. The limits of the CDR3 on the DNA are not certain, so only TCRdb's listed CDR3 is given. The rearrangement links TRBV12-1 to TRBJ1-2; the table's D call, TRBD1, has no DNA check behind it. TRBV12-1 counts as a pseudogene. With termini counted, the CDR3 has 20 amino acids. CDR3 residues: CASSFPRQGAAPGIVSGYTL.

The V and J genes are TRBV20-1 and TRBJ2-1; no definite D call. V gave up 3 bases and J gave up 8 bases, with 17 bases separating them. This CDR3 is 14 amino acids long. CDR1 is DFQATT, CDR2 SNEGSKA, per germline (reference sequence). The CDR3 sequence is CSASIPPDRDEQFF. CDR3 sequence (DNA): TGCAGTGCTAGTATTCCCCCTGATCGCGATGAGCAGTTCTTC.

The chain joins TRBV20-1 to TRBJ1-1; perhaps TRBD1 as D (6 bases). Trimming pared 4 bases from V and 3 bases from J, leaving 15 bases between. CDR3 length: 14 residues. Germline CDR1 and CDR2: DFQATT and SNEGSKA (reference sequence). The CDR3 nucleotides read TGCAGTGCTAAGGACGACAGGAGGGACACTGAAGCTTTCTTT. It codes for CSAKDDRRDTEAFF.

This clonotype was picked up one time. V usage is TRBV19 and J usage is TRBJ1-3; possibly TRBD1 for D (6 bases). CDR3 size: 14 residues. Trimming removed 5 bases at V and 7 bases at J, with 15 bases between. Germline V gene data show CDR1 as LNHDA and CDR2 as SQIVND (reference sequence). CDR3 sequence (DNA): TGTGCCAGTAGTTGGGGGGGCGCGCAGAACACCATATATTTT. Its protein is CASSWGGAQNTIYF.

Concerning this clonotype: The CDR3 does not close with the conserved phenylalanine or tryptophan, likely indicating a read error. This chain uses TRBV4-3 with TRBJ1-5; D is unresolved. CDR1 is LGHNA and CDR2 is YSLEER in the germline V gene. V lost 3 bases and J 4 bases, leaving 7 bases between the germline ends. This CDR3 is built from 13 residues. In DNA, the CDR3 is TGCGCCAGCAGCCAGGAGGTTAATCAGCCCCAGCATTCT. This encodes CASSQEVNQPQHS.

The V gene is TRBV5-1, the J gene TRBJ1-2; D is ambiguous. V was clipped by 3 bases and J by 0 bases, with 12 bases between them. Germline V gives CDR1 SGHRS, CDR2 YFSETQ. The CDR3 is 15 amino acids. CDR3: CASSSQPEANYGYTF. CDR3 DNA sequence: TGCGCCAGCAGCTCTCAACCCGAAGCTAACTATGGCTACACCTTC.

This clonotype was picked up a small number of times. The J gene is TRBJ2-5, the V gene TRBV19, with 10 bases lining up with TRBD2. Germline trimming cut 2 bases from V and 3 bases from J; bases unmatched to any gene: 6. Germline CDR1 LNHDA, CDR2 SQIVND (reference sequence). The CDR3 has 16 amino acids. The CDR3 region is CASSIRASGGKETQYF. CDR3 nucleotide sequence: TGTGCCAGTAGTATACGGGCTAGCGGGGGTAAAGAGACCCAGTACTTC.